These T cell receptor beta chains were read from a single sample in a study of blood T cell repertoires in COVID-19. Sequencing was performed with immunoSEQ multiplex PCR; in TCRdb, only in-frame clones are kept and a portion is missing. The sample carries approximately 500,000 clones, 85% to 90% recorded once. Sequenced: peripheral blood. Receptor source: a woman in her fifties or sixties with COVID-19, enrolled during active disease. Each CDR3 is given with its conserved first and last residue. A D gene is named only where the DNA matches it firmly. Rows may omit the clone size; those that give it use once, few, many or a size class.

abundance,d_gene,j_gene,v_gene,CDR3aa,CDR3nt
once,TRBD1,TRBJ1-2,TRBV9,CASSLDRETLNYGYTF,TGTGCCAGCAGCTTGGACAGGGAAACCCTTAACTATGGCTACACCTTC
.,TRBD1,TRBJ2-7,TRBV10-1,CASSQTGGYEQYF,TGCGCCAGCAGTCAGACAGGGGGGTACGAGCAGTACTTC
.,.,TRBJ2-2,TRBV3-1/TRBV3-2,CASSQGTGGELFF,TGTGCCAGCAGCCAAGGAACGGGCGGGGAGCTGTTTTTT
few,TRBD1,TRBJ2-7,TRBV4-1,CASSQVGQDYEQYF,TGCGCCAGCAGCCAAGTCGGACAGGACTACGAGCAGTACTTC
.,.,TRBJ2-3,TRBV15,CATSPYMDRGDTQYF,TGTGCCACCAGCCCCTACATGGATCGGGGGGATACGCAGTATTTT
.,TRBD1,TRBJ2-6,TRBV19,CASSGTGGSGANVLTF,TGTGCCAGTAGTGGCACAGGGGGCTCTGGGGCCAACGTCCTGACTTTC
.,TRBD1,TRBJ2-2,TRBV11-2,CASSDTVGTGWFGELFF,TGTGCCAGCAGCGATACTGTCGGGACAGGGTGGTTTGGGGAGCTGTTTTTT
.,.,TRBJ1-4,TRBV18,CASSLRDGGKEKLFF,TGTGCCAGCTCACTTAGGGACGGGGGAAAAGAAAAACTGTTTTTT
.,TRBD1,TRBJ1-2,TRBV30,CAWTWTGFGGGYTF,TGTGCCTGGACCTGGACAGGCTTTGGAGGGGGCTACACCTTC
.,TRBD1,TRBJ1-5,TRBV19,CASSQTGEGNQPQHF,TGTGCCAGTAGCCAGACAGGGGAGGGCAATCAGCCCCAGCATTTT
.,.,TRBJ2-7,TRBV18,CASLYRESSYEQYF,TGTGCCAGCTTGTACAGGGAAAGCTCCTACGAGCAGTACTTC
.,TRBD1,TRBJ1-3,TRBV6-5,CASSPQTGWGNTIYF,TGTGCCAGCAGTCCCCAGACAGGGTGGGGAAACACCATATATTTT
.,.,TRBJ2-3,TRBV29-1,CSVDRGGSHTDTQYF,TGCAGCGTTGATAGGGGGGGTTCCCACACAGATACGCAGTATTTT
.,TRBD2,TRBJ2-5,TRBV6-2/TRBV6-3,CASSYSRATSGGETQYF,TGTGCCAGCAGTTACTCGAGAGCGACTAGCGGGGGGGAGACCCAGTACTTC
.,.,TRBJ2-7,TRBV7-2,CASSGQPLLEQYF,TGTGCCAGCTCAGGACAACCCCTCCTCGAGCAGTACTTC
.,TRBD2,TRBJ2-1,TRBV9,CASSVSSSGFNEQFF,TGTGCCAGCAGCGTTTCCTCTAGCGGCTTCAATGAGCAGTTCTTC
.,.,TRBJ1-1,TRBV29-1,CSVEVQEGTEAFF,TGCAGCGTTGAGGTCCAGGAGGGAACTGAAGCTTTCTTT
.,.,TRBJ1-2,TRBV19,CASSIDGENYGYTF,TGTGCCAGTAGTATTGACGGGGAAAACTATGGCTACACCTTC
.,.,TRBJ2-2,TRBV6-5,CASTSEGRTGELFF,TGTGCCAGCACTTCGGAGGGGAGGACCGGGGAGCTGTTTTTT
.,.,TRBJ1-1,TRBV29-1,CSVDSGTEAFF,TGCAGCGTTGATTCGGGGACTGAAGCTTTCTTT
.,.,TRBJ2-5,TRBV3-1/TRBV3-2,CASSQDQGEQETQYF,TGTGCCAGCAGCCAAGATCAGGGTGAACAAGAGACCCAGTACTTC
.,.,TRBJ1-2,TRBV3-1/TRBV3-2,CASSHPSTGTPYGYTF,TGTGCCAGCAGCCATCCATCCACAGGGACCCCATATGGCTACACCTTC
.,.,TRBJ2-1,TRBV20-1,CSGKSGSEQFF,TGCAGTGGAAAATCGGGGTCTGAGCAGTTCTTC
.,.,TRBJ1-1,TRBV5-4,CASSRTNRDTEAFF,TGTGCCAGCAGCAGAACGAACAGGGACACTGAAGCTTTCTTT
.,TRBD2,TRBJ2-3,TRBV9,CASSPSGLAGGTDTQYF,TGTGCCAGCAGCCCCTCGGGACTAGCGGGGGGCACAGATACGCAGTATTTT
.,TRBD1,TRBJ1-2,TRBV5-1,CASSFGQGDARYGYTF,TGCGCCAGCAGCTTCGGACAGGGTGACGCGAGGTATGGCTACACCTTC
.,TRBD2,TRBJ2-3,TRBV12-5,CASGSGTSLTDTQYF,TGTGCTAGTGGTTCCGGGACTAGTTTAACAGATACGCAGTATTTT
.,.,TRBJ2-3,TRBV5-4,CASSLYVGGPTDTQYF,TGTGCCAGCAGCTTGTACGTAGGGGGTCCCACAGATACGCAGTATTTT
.,.,TRBJ1-2,TRBV28,CAALRGGYGYTF,TGTGCCGCCCTTAGGGGAGGATATGGCTACACCTTC
.,.,TRBJ1-1,TRBV15,CATSPALGTEAFF,TGTGCCACCAGCCCTGCGCTAGGCACTGAAGCTTTCTTT
.,TRBD2,TRBJ2-2,TRBV5-6,CASSPLAIAGTGELFF,TGTGCCAGCAGCCCTCTGGCCATAGCGGGCACCGGGGAGCTGTTTTTT
once,TRBD1,TRBJ1-6,TRBV5-1,CASSLEDRGGNSPLHF,TGCGCCAGCAGCTTGGAAGACAGGGGCGGTAATTCACCCCTCCACTTT
.,.,TRBJ2-7,TRBV11-2,CASSLHPSAYEQYF,TGTGCCAGCAGCTTACATCCTAGCGCCTACGAGCAGTACTTC